This T cell receptor beta chain was recorded in a study of cytomegalovirus exposure and HLA in healthy donors. Study observations and caveats: Analysis was carried out at a later point, and it linked a missense DCLRE1C variant to TCR beta V- and J-gene trimming.

The PCR used 60 Vbeta and 13 Jbeta primers. In the source study's methods: An analysis performed later counted about 80 million unique TCR beta chains (approximately 12 million of them shared). Clones were sequenced by immunoSEQ multiplex PCR, and TCRdb holds only the in-frame ones, with some missing. The DNA was the basis for D and trimming; V, J and clone size are from that table. The sample records 160,000 or so clones, approximately 80% being singletons. Concerning this clone: Its antigen is currently unknown.

V lost 2 bases, J lost 8 bases, and 7 bases stayed unmatched. The germline V gene has CDR1 LGHNA and CDR2 YSLEER. The CDR3 covers 15 residues. V usage is TRBV4-3 and J usage is TRBJ1-4; the match to TRBD1 covers 8 bases. The sequenced sample consisted of PBMCs. The TCR originated in a woman aged 50 to 65 in good health and CMV-seronegative. This chain's CDR3 is CASSQQGQVDEKLFF. The CDR3 DNA follows: TGCGCCAGCAGCCAACAGGGACAGGTCGACGAAAAACTGTTTTTT.